Reported below is one T cell receptor (delta chain). It has no known antigen specificity. Given a far larger clone just one base away, this is likely a sequencing read error. Additional DNA sequences in this sample encode the identical CDR3. The data originate from a study of gammadelta T cells in human blood (dated by TCRdb to about 2020). The investigation overall reported the following: In the study, polyclonal expansion of innate gamma-delta T cells immediately after birth was reported to appear to be driven by microbial exposure.

The method was RT-PCR. This sample was sequenced with an Illumina MiSeq. Clonotypes were called again by TCRdb from the public reads via CATT, and duplicate nucleotide sequences were then merged into one entry. In all, the sample holds around 800 delta-chain clones, and around 51% of those were seen once. In total, the top ten clones hold roughly 25% of the sample. Looking up the germline V gene yields CDR1 GEAIGNYY and CDR2 EKD. Trimming removed 4 bases from V and 1 base from J; the gene matches leave 3 bases unexplained. There are 15 amino acids in the CDR3, from cysteine to phenylalanine inclusive. Kept here is only the CDR3 DNA, which spans 45 bases and is read in frame from base 1.

In this chain, TRDV2 is recombined with TRDJ2, with 9 central nucleotides matching TRDD3. This clonotype originated in a human donor. The sequenced material came from Vgamma9Vdelta2 gamma-delta T cells from infant blood. The CDR3 has the sequence CACDVLGDLTAQLFF. The DNA reads TGTGCCTGTGATGTACTGGGGGATTTGACAGCACAACTCTTCTTT.